This T cell receptor beta chain stems from a study of T-cell memory formation after mild COVID-19. CDR3 length: 15 residues. Germline V lookup: CDR1 SEHNR, CDR2 FQNEAQ (reference sequence). V was clipped by 8 bases and J by 4 bases; unmatched bases: 12. In TCRdb, the 5' RACE reads were re-called with MiXCR into one record per CDR3 protein. Among around 370,000 distinct CDR3 sequences, over 20% were seen once, and the ten largest hold around 12%. The chain has TRBV7-9 and TRBJ1-1; 8 bases line up with TRBD1. The sample taken for sequencing was PBMCs or a T cell subset sorted from them (not recorded which). The receptor comes from an adult woman who had mild COVID-19 (a few samples of this study predate the infection). Cell type and time point are not known. CDR3 coding DNA: TGTGCCAGCCCTCGGACAGGGCATATGATCACTGAAGCTTTCTTT. It codes for CASPRTGHMITEAFF.